Presented here are 28 T cell receptor beta chains from one specimen sequenced in a study of blood T cell repertoires in COVID-19. The data were produced by immunoSEQ multiplex PCR, yet TCRdb's version contains in-frame clones alone and is incomplete. The sample carries roughly 150,000 clones, approximately 83% recorded once. The sample comprised PBMCs or T cells enriched from blood (not recorded which). All receptors come from a man aged 65 to 79 who had been exposed to COVID-19.

V gene TRBV27 combines with J gene TRBJ2-3, with TRBD2 identical over 10 bases. The CDR3 is 18 amino acids. From germline, CDR1 is MNHEY and CDR2 SMNVEV (reference sequence). Trimming at V came to 1 base and at J to 3 bases, leaving 10 bases not matched to a gene. The CDR3 loop is CASSLYGLAGARTDTQYF. CDR3 nucleotides: TGTGCCAGCAGTTTATACGGGCTAGCGGGAGCCCGGACAGATACGCAGTATTTT.

The gene calls are TRBV5-1 and TRBJ2-7; 9 positions agree with TRBD1. Germline lookup yields CDR1 SGHRS and CDR2 YFSETQ. The CDR3 covers 13 residues. Trimming took 7 bases from V and 4 from J; bases not matched to a gene: 6. The CDR3 here is CASGPGQGYEQYF. CDR3 nucleotide sequence: TGCGCCAGCGGACCGGGACAGGGATACGAGCAGTACTTC.

This chain joins TRBV5-6 and TRBJ2-7; a weak D match, TRBD1 (6 bases). The germline V gene encodes CDR1 SGHDT and CDR2 YYEEEE. This CDR3 contains 13 residues. The V and J ends lost 1 base and 2 bases respectively, with 7 bases between them. The CDR3 nucleotides read TGTGCCAGCAGCTTGACAGGGACCTACGAGCAGTACTTC. Translating it yields CASSLTGTYEQYF.

This chain uses TRBV5-1 with TRBJ2-2; TRBD2 aligns across 11 bases. The CDR3 is 16 residues long. From germline, CDR1 is SGHRS and CDR2 YFSETQ. After removal of 0 bases from V and 6 bases from J, the junction contained 4 bases not matched to a gene. The CDR3 loop reads CASSLDASGGSGELFF. CDR3 nucleotide sequence: TGCGCCAGCAGCTTGGATGCTAGCGGGGGGTCCGGGGAGCTGTTTTTT.

V is TRBV28 and J is TRBJ2-1; TRBD2 matches at 11 bases. Looked up from germline, CDR1 is MDHEN and CDR2 is SYDVKM. V dropped 4 bases and J dropped 1; count of bases not matched to a gene: 6. This CDR3 comprises 17 residues. Here the CDR3 DNA reads TGTGCCAGCAGTTCGGCTAGCGGGAGGACATCCTACAATGAGCAGTTCTTC. Its translation is CASSSASGRTSYNEQFF.

The J gene is TRBJ1-2, the V gene TRBV3-1 (or the pseudogene TRBV3-2); D remains ambiguous. CDR3 length: 12 residues. Germline CDR1 is LGHDT and CDR2 is YNNKEL (reference sequence). Trimming stripped 4 bases from V and 9 bases from J, with 12 bases between. CDR3 protein: CASSPGGSRYTF. The DNA for the CDR3 is TGTGCCAGCAGCCCCGGAGGATCTCGCTACACCTTC.

This chain joins TRBV7-2 and TRBJ2-7; TRBD1 aligns across 8 bases. This CDR3 spans 13 amino acids. The germline V gene has CDR1 SGHTA and CDR2 FQGNSA. Unmatched junction bases numbered 6, after V lost 5 bases and J lost 6 bases. In nucleotides, the CDR3 is TGTGCCAGCAGCGTTGGGACAGGAGGCGAGCAGTACTTC. This gives the protein CASSVGTGGEQYF.

V and J are TRBV29-1 and TRBJ1-3; no clear D gene. Looked up from germline, CDR1 is SQVTM and CDR2 is ANQGSEA. The CDR3 is 14 residues long. Trimming took off 7 bases at V and 4 bases at J, with 17 bases between the two ends. The CDR3 sequence is CSANPLRSGNTIYF. The CDR3 nucleotides read TGCAGCGCAAATCCTCTGCGGTCGGGAAACACCATATATTTT.

This chain uses TRBV6-2 or TRBV6-3 with TRBJ2-7; 15 nucleotides align to TRBD2. V dropped 5 bases and J dropped 6; count of bases not matched to a gene: 5. Germline CDR1 is MNHEY and CDR2 is SVGEGT. The CDR3 totals 15 residues. This chain's CDR3 is CASSTMGLAGGEQYF. The CDR3, as DNA: TGTGCCAGCAGTACGATGGGACTAGCGGGAGGCGAGCAGTACTTC.

This clone was seen just once. This rearrangement joins TRBV7-3 to TRBJ1-6; TRBD1 agrees at 9 bases. Germline loops: CDR1 SGHTA, CDR2 FQGTGA. With V trimmed by 3 bases and J by 10 bases, 7 bases remained unmatched. This CDR3 has 15 residues. The CDR3 DNA is TGTGCCAGCAGCTTGGTGGGACAGGGTACCTCACCCCTCCACTTT. Its translation: CASSLVGQGTSPLHF.

This clone was counted many times. The rearrangement joins TRBV9 to TRBJ1-2; a weak D match, TRBD1 (6 bases). Trimming stripped 3 bases from V and 2 bases from J, with 11 bases between. The germline V gene encodes CDR1 SGDLS and CDR2 YYNGEE. There are 14 residues in the CDR3. The CDR3 DNA reads as TGTGCCAGCAGCGCGTTGACAGGCAACTATGGCTACACCTTC. It encodes CASSALTGNYGYTF.

The chain couples TRBV21-1 to TRBJ2-3; TRBD1 reflects the table's D call only, with no check against the DNA. TRBV21-1 is an annotated pseudogene. The CDR3 covers 21 residues. CDR3 coding DNA: TGTGCCAGCAGCACCCAGGTTACCGGGACAGTAAATATCTTTAGCACAGATACGCAGTATTTT. Encoded protein: CASSTQVTGTVNIFSTDTQYF.

The chain combines TRBV19 with TRBJ2-7; 8 positions match TRBD2. V lost 4 bases to trimming and J lost 3 bases; unmatched junction nucleotides: 8. CDR1 LNHDA and CDR2 SQIVND come from the germline V gene (reference sequence). This CDR3 contains 15 residues. For the CDR3, the DNA is TGTGCCAGTAGTAGAGGTAGCGGGACCGTCTACGAGCAGTACTTC. It codes for CASSRGSGTVYEQYF.

DNA of the CDR3: TGTGCCAGCCTGAGCGGGGGGGCAAGGAATACGCAGTATTTT. It codes for CASLSGGARNTQYF. The rearrangement joins TRBV28 to TRBJ2-3; TRBD2 matches 10 bases. With V trimmed by 8 bases and J by 7 bases, 9 bases remained unmatched. CDR3 size: 14 residues. Germline loops: CDR1 MDHEN, CDR2 SYDVKM.

The V call is TRBV30, the J call TRBJ1-3; D possibly corresponds to TRBD1 (5 bases). The CDR3 runs 13 residues. V was cut by 7 bases and J by 0 bases, with 10 bases left in between. Germline loops: CDR1 GTSNPN, CDR2 SVGIG (reference sequence). DNA of the CDR3: TGTGCCTTCGGACACCGCTCTGGAAACACCATATATTTT. Its protein is CAFGHRSGNTIYF.

The chain links TRBV18 to TRBJ2-1; TRBD2 aligns across 15 bases. Germline V CDR1 and CDR2: KGHSH, LQKENI. Trimming took 6 bases from V and 7 from J; bases not matched to a gene: 7. The CDR3 runs 16 residues. The CDR3 sequence: CASSLGLAGGGNEQFF. The CDR3 nucleotides are TGTGCCAGCTCCTTGGGACTAGCGGGAGGAGGGAATGAGCAGTTCTTC.

V usage is TRBV30 and J usage is TRBJ2-2; possible D gene TRBD2, 6 bases. Trimming left V 3 bases short and J 6 bases short, with 11 bases between. The CDR3 runs to 13 residues. The germline CDR1 and CDR2 sequences are GTSNPN and SVGIG (reference sequence). The CDR3 DNA reads TGTGCCTGGAGCGGGGGAAATCCCGGGGAGCTGTTTTTT. It encodes CAWSGGNPGELFF.

The rearrangement links TRBV5-6 to TRBJ1-1; 7 bases line up with TRBD1. The junction had 4 bases not matched to a gene; V was cut back by 0 bases and J by 5 bases. The CDR3 sequence is 14 residues long. From germline, CDR1 is SGHDT and CDR2 YYEEEE. The chain's CDR3 is CASSLVPTGTEAFF. CDR3 bases: TGTGCCAGCAGCTTGGTACCGACAGGGACTGAAGCTTTCTTT.

This clone was seen a single time. The CDR3 protein is CSVARTGGYTF. The CDR3 bases are TGCAGCGTCGCCCGGACAGGCGGCTACACCTTC. This sequence joins TRBV29-1 and TRBJ1-2; the match to TRBD1 covers 7 bases. The germline V gene has CDR1 SQVTM and CDR2 ANQGSEA. Unmatched junction bases numbered 6, after V lost 6 bases and J lost 8 bases. CDR3 length: 11 amino acids.

V usage is TRBV7-2 and J usage is TRBJ2-4; 7 nucleotides line up with TRBD2. Trimming took 2 bases from V and 3 from J; bases not matched to a gene: 10. Germline V gives CDR1 SGHTA, CDR2 FQGNSA. CDR3 length: 17 amino acids. CDR3 nucleotides: TGTGCCAGCAGCTTAAGGGCTCGGGAGGAGATCAAAAACATTCAGTACTTC. Protein: CASSLRAREEIKNIQYF.

The rearrangement uses TRBV28 and TRBJ2-1, with a tentative D call TRBD2 (6 bases). Germline lookup yields CDR1 MDHEN and CDR2 SYDVKM. V was pared by 7 bases and J by 7 bases, with 23 bases between. This CDR3 is built from 16 residues. CDR3 sequence reads: CASTHLGGTPPNEQFF. CDR3 sequence (DNA): TGTGCCAGCACCCACCTCGGAGGGACTCCACCGAATGAGCAGTTCTTC.

This clone was detected once. The rearrangement links TRBV30 to TRBJ1-3, with D tentatively TRBD1 (5 bases). Trimming took 2 bases from V and 4 from J, leaving 12 bases between them. The germline gives CDR1 GTSNPN, CDR2 SVGIG (reference sequence). The CDR3 covers 14 residues. Written as DNA, the CDR3 is TGTGCCTGGAGTCTGGGACTCGGAGGAAACACCATATATTTT. This gives the protein CAWSLGLGGNTIYF. Supplemented by reference TRBV30 and TRBJ1-3, the full variable domain reads SQTIHQWPATLVQPVGSPLSLECTVEGTSNPNLYWYRQAAGRGLQLLFYSVGIGQISSEVPQNLSASRPQDRQFILSSKKLLLSDSGFYLCAWSLGLGGNTIYFGEGSWLTVV.

This chain uses TRBV7-9 with TRBJ2-7, with 8 bases matching TRBD2. Germline CDR1 and CDR2: SEHNR and FQNEAQ (reference sequence). The CDR3 is 20 amino acids. J was trimmed by 0 bases and V by 5 bases; bases with no gene match: 21. CDR3 residues: CASSNPSTGTRGTSSYEQYF. The CDR3 region has the DNA TGTGCCAGCAGCAACCCAAGCACCGGGACTAGAGGGACCAGCTCCTACGAGCAGTACTTC.

CDR3 in amino acids: CATRWGGSSYNEQFF. CDR3 bases: TGTGCCACCAGGTGGGGCGGCAGCTCCTACAATGAGCAGTTCTTC. The V gene is TRBV19, the J gene TRBJ2-1, with a weak D call TRBD1 (5 bases). V was shortened by 10 bases and J by 0 bases, with 16 bases between the two germline ends. This CDR3 contains 15 residues. Germline loops: CDR1 LNHDA, CDR2 SQIVND (reference sequence).

The rearrangement uses TRBV30 and TRBJ2-1, with 10 nucleotides matching TRBD2. This CDR3 region has 16 residues. The V gene end was trimmed by 1 base and the J gene end by 0 bases; junction bases not matched to a gene: 3. Germline V gene lookup returns CDR1 GTSNPN and CDR2 SVGIG (reference sequence). Written as DNA, the CDR3 is TGTGCCTGGAGTGGGGCTAGCGGGGGCTCCTACAATGAGCAGTTCTTC. Amino acids: CAWSGASGGSYNEQFF.

The V and J genes are TRBV28 and TRBJ2-1, with D possibly TRBD2 on 5 matching bases. The V gene's germline CDR1 is MDHEN and CDR2 SYDVKM. Trimming took 3 bases from V and 4 from J, leaving 13 bases between them. The CDR3 totals 15 residues. CDR3 sequence (DNA): TGTGCCAGCAGTTTCGCGATAGCGCAATACAATGAGCAGTTCTTC. Amino acids: CASSFAIAQYNEQFF.

For this clone: This same CDR3 is encoded by further DNA sequences in the sample. The genes are TRBV20-1 and TRBJ2-7, with D uncertain. Germline loops: CDR1 DFQATT, CDR2 SNEGSKA (reference sequence). This CDR3 is 11 amino acids long. The germline V and J ends were trimmed by 2 bases and 4 bases, with 6 bases remaining between them. CDR3 in amino acids: CSARLLYEQYF. In nucleotides, the CDR3 is TGCAGTGCTAGATTACTATACGAGCAGTACTTC.

This clone was seen only a few times. This chain connects TRBV29-1 to TRBJ1-3; tentative D call: TRBD1 (6 bases). The germline V and J ends were trimmed by 1 base and 7 bases, with 8 bases remaining between them. Looked up from germline, CDR1 is SQVTM and CDR2 is ANQGSEA. This CDR3 region has 12 residues. DNA of the CDR3: TGCAGCGTTGAAGGGCAGGGGAACACCATATATTTT. Translation: CSVEGQGNTIYF.